Listed here is a single T cell receptor (beta chain). The antigen remains unidentified. Documented treatment: roughly 19 received Ad26.COV2.S at low or high dose, single or two shots; several received placebo; per-sample allocation not given. All samples were drawn on day 63, counting from the first vaccine or placebo injection. These data originate in a study of Ad26.COV2.S vaccination and SARS-CoV-2 variants. Study-level background: The Ad26.COV2.S arm of the COV1001 trial was where the donor was placed.

CDR1 is LGHDT and CDR2 is YNNKEL in the germline V gene (reference sequence). Trimming stripped 2 bases from V and 1 base from J, with 8 bases between. CDR3 length equals 14 residues. The protocol was immunoSEQ multiplex PCR, while the TCRdb copy is restricted to in-frame clones and leaves out a portion. The repertoire holds around 320,000 clones, about 85% seen once, with approximately 2.1% in the top ten. Overall study findings and caveats: Participants in the vaccine arm had higher spike-specific TCR breadth; placebo recipients had lower.

The source was peripheral blood, collected in a trial of Ad26.COV2.S vaccine versus placebo. V usage is TRBV3-1 (or the pseudogene TRBV3-2) and J usage is TRBJ2-5; no clear D. The clonotype was recovered from a person between 18 and 65 years old who received the Ad26.COV2.S COVID-19 vaccine or a placebo. The CDR3 region is CASSQRLGQETQYF. DNA for the CDR3: TGTGCCAGCAGCCAACGTTTGGGCCAAGAGACCCAGTACTTC.